Presented here are 4 T cell receptor beta chains from one specimen sequenced in a study of blood T cell repertoires in COVID-19. Using immunoSEQ multiplex PCR, the repertoire was profiled, and TCRdb retains in-frame clones only, with some absent. The data contain 140,000 to 150,000 clones, 85% of them seen just once; the ten biggest clones take up 3%. The specimen sequenced was peripheral blood. Receptors were obtained from a woman between 35 and 50 years old with active or convalescent COVID-19.

The chain carries TRBV10-3 and TRBJ1-2; 10 positions match TRBD1. The J segment lost 6 bases and the V segment lost 7 bases, leaving 5 bases of the junction unmatched. The germline gives CDR1 ENHRY, CDR2 SYGVKD. The CDR3 has 13 residues. The CDR3 protein is CAIKGTGVDGYTF. CDR3 coding DNA: TGTGCCATCAAGGGGACAGGGGTCGATGGCTACACCTTC.

The chain is built from TRBV3-1 (or the pseudogene TRBV3-2) and TRBJ2-7; no reliable D call. Trimming removed 3 bases at V and 1 base at J, with 10 bases between. CDR3 length: 14 amino acids. Germline CDR1 is LGHDT and CDR2 is YNNKEL (reference sequence). This chain's CDR3 is CASSHERTSYEQYF. The CDR3 region has the DNA TGTGCCAGCAGCCACGAGAGAACTTCCTACGAGCAGTACTTC.

The chain recombines TRBV2 with TRBJ1-2, with a weak D call TRBD1 (6 bases). The CDR3 length is 15 residues. Trimming took 6 bases from V and 6 from J, leaving 20 bases between them. The germline V gene has CDR1 SNHLY and CDR2 FYNNEI. The CDR3 reads CASSEIVQGGDGYTF. Written as DNA, the CDR3 is TGTGCCAGCAGCGAGATAGTACAGGGTGGGGATGGCTACACCTTC.

The chain couples TRBV9 to TRBJ2-6; no clear D. Trimming cost V 1 base and J 0 bases, with 2 bases left between them. Germline loops: CDR1 SGDLS, CDR2 YYNGEE. There are 14 residues in the CDR3. The CDR3 here is CASSVLSGANVLTF. In DNA form, the CDR3 reads TGTGCCAGCAGCGTACTCTCTGGGGCCAACGTCCTGACTTTC.